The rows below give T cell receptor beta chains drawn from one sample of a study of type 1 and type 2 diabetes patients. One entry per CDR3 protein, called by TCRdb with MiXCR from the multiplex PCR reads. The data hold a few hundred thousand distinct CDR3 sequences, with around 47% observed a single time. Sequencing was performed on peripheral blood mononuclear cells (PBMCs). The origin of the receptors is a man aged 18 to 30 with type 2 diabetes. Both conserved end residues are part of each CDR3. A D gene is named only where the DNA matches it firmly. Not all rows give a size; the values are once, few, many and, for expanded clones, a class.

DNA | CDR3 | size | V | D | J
TGTGCCAGCAGAAGGACAGGACACACAGATACGCAGTATTTT | CASRRTGHTDTQYF | - | TRBV12-3/TRBV12-4 | TRBD1 | TRBJ2-3
TGTGCCAGCAGCCAGTATAGGTTGAACACTGAAGCTTTCTTT | CASSQYRLNTEAFF | - | TRBV14 | - | TRBJ1-1
TGCGCCAGCAGTGAGGACAGGGGGCGAAGTGAAACTTTCTTT | CASSEDRGRSETFF | - | TRBV10-1 | TRBD1 | TRBJ1-1
TGTGCCAGCAGGACAGGGGAAATATTCGAGACCCAGTACTTC | CASRTGEIFETQYF | - | TRBV12-3/TRBV12-4 | TRBD1 | TRBJ2-5
TGTGCCACCAGCAGAGGAGCGGGGGGAGAGACCCAGTACTTC | CATSRGAGGETQYF | - | TRBV15 | TRBD2 | TRBJ2-5
TGCGCCAGCAGTGAGGGTCTAGCGGCCTACAATGAGCAGTTCTTC | CASSEGLAAYNEQFF | few | TRBV10-2 | TRBD2 | TRBJ2-1
TGTGCCAGCAGTGAGCCTACAGGGGGCACTGAAGCTTTCTTT | CASSEPTGGTEAFF | many | TRBV25-1 | TRBD1 | TRBJ1-1
TGTGCCATCAGTGCGAGCCTAGCGGGAGGGCAGGTGGTCGGAGATACGCAGTATTTT | CAISASLAGGQVVGDTQYF | once | TRBV10-3 | TRBD2 | TRBJ2-3
TGTGCCAGCAGTGGTACGGGACAGGGTCTTTGGAGCAATCAGCCCCAGCATTTT | CASSGTGQGLWSNQPQHF | - | TRBV2 | TRBD1 | TRBJ1-5
TGTGCCAGCAGACCGGACTCCGGCGAGCAGTACTTC | CASRPDSGEQYF | - | TRBV12-3/TRBV12-4 | - | TRBJ2-7
TGCAGTGCTAGGGACACGACAGGGGATAGGGACACCTTC | CSARDTTGDRDTF | - | TRBV20-1 | TRBD1 | TRBJ1-2
TGTGCCAGCAGTTTATCCAGGGGAAAGGATGGCTACACCTTC | CASSLSRGKDGYTF | - | TRBV12-3/TRBV12-4 | - | TRBJ1-2
TGTGCCAGCAGCTCGGAGACTAGCGGGTCGGTTACAGATACGCAGTATTTT | CASSSETSGSVTDTQYF | - | TRBV13 | TRBD2 | TRBJ2-3
TGCGCCAGCAGCTTCGGGACAGGGAATGAAAAACTGTTTTTT | CASSFGTGNEKLFF | - | TRBV4-1 | TRBD1 | TRBJ1-4
TGTGCCGGCAGCATTGCGGGGGCGGGGGAGACCCAGTACTTC | CAGSIAGAGETQYF | - | TRBV7-2 | - | TRBJ2-5
TGTGCCAGCAGATTGACCCAGCTTAATGAAAAACTGTTTTTT | CASRLTQLNEKLFF | - | TRBV28 | - | TRBJ1-4
TGTGCCAGCAGTGATCGGGAGAGAAACACTGAAGCTTTCTTT | CASSDRERNTEAFF | many | TRBV25-1 | - | TRBJ1-1
TGTGCCAGCAGTATCCGACCCGGCTACGAGCAGTACTTC | CASSIRPGYEQYF | - | TRBV2 | - | TRBJ2-7
TGCAGTGCGAGTCAGGGCTTGAACACTGAAGCTTTCTTT | CSASQGLNTEAFF | - | TRBV20-1 | - | TRBJ1-1
TGTGCCTGGGGTCCCCGGGCAGATACGCAGTATTTT | CAWGPRADTQYF | few | TRBV30 | - | TRBJ2-3
TGCGCCAGCAGCCAAGGGGGTAATAGACTAGCGGGGAATGAGCAGTTCTTC | CASSQGGNRLAGNEQFF | - | TRBV4-1 | TRBD2 | TRBJ2-1
TGTGCCAGCAGCTTAATAGCGCCGAAACAGGGCAACACTGAAGCTTTCTTT | CASSLIAPKQGNTEAFF | few | TRBV7-3 | - | TRBJ1-1
TGTGCCAGCAGTTCGGGACTAGCGGGAGGGCCAGATACGCAGTATTTT | CASSSGLAGGPDTQYF | - | TRBV27 | TRBD2 | TRBJ2-3